The source of this T cell receptor (beta chain) is a study of T cell repertoires in cytomegalovirus infection. Study background: Public TCR beta signatures provided an indication of both CMV infection and a matching HLA type.

TCRdb re-analysed the reads in MiXCR, keeping a single row per CDR3 protein. The sample yields fewer than 400,000 distinct CDR3 sequences, 18% seen once. This clonotype was detected many times. The source of this sequence is a human donor in good health (CMV status not recorded). Some clones in this sample may be carry-over from other donors' samples. What was sequenced was PBMCs.

In DNA form, the CDR3 reads TGTGCCAGCAGCTTAGTGGCAGCGGGAAGCGAGCAGTTCTTC. Encoded protein: CASSLVAAGSEQFF. The chain links TRBV11-2 to TRBJ2-1, with 7 bases identical to TRBD2. Germline CDR1 is SGHAT and CDR2 is FQNNGV. The CDR3 is made up of 14 amino acids. J was trimmed by 10 bases and V by 1 base; bases with no gene match: 7.